This TCR beta chain was found in a study of blood T cell repertoires in COVID-19. In the authors' workflow: Estimation of nucleated cell counts was performed using reference gene primer amplification. The table came from immunoSEQ multiplex PCR; TCRdb's copy has only in-frame clones and leaves some out. V, J and clone size are taken as reported in that table, and D and trimming were inferred from the DNA itself. The repertoire holds some 150,000 clones, with about 83% as singletons. Germline-derived CDR1 and CDR2 are SEHNR and FQNEAQ (reference sequence). The CDR3 is 13 residues long. V was trimmed by 5 bases and J by 3 bases, leaving 10 bases between them.

The sequencing sample was made of peripheral blood. The sequence came from an elderly woman with acute or convalescent COVID-19. The rearrangement links TRBV7-9 to TRBJ1-1; TRBD1 is a possible D gene (6 bases). CDR3 protein: CASSIQGDTEAFF. DNA for the CDR3: TGTGCCAGCAGCATACAGGGTGACACTGAAGCTTTCTTT.